A selection of T cell receptor beta chains follows, all from one sample in a study of blood T cell repertoires in COVID-19. Only in-frame clones appear in the TCRdb table, and some are missing; sequencing was by immunoSEQ multiplex PCR. The sample records 70,000 or so clones, roughly 84% being singletons. The sample taken for sequencing was peripheral blood. The receptors come from a woman aged 18-29 years with acute or convalescent COVID-19. Each CDR3 is given with its conserved first and last residue. A D gene is named only where the DNA matches it firmly. Size values are once, few and many counts, or a class for expanded clones, and some rows have none.

>14|TRBJ1-6|-|-|TRBV4-1
CASSQQGSLSPLHF
TGCGCCAGCAGCCAACAGGGTAGTCTTTCACCCCTCCACTTT
>15|TRBJ2-5|-|TRBD2|TRBV5-1
CASSLETSAVGTQYF
TGCGCCAGCAGCTTGGAGACTAGCGCGGTGGGGACCCAGTACTTC
>13|TRBJ2-7|few|-|TRBV7-9
CASSLRNFGEQYF
TGTGCCAGCAGCTTACGCAACTTCGGCGAGCAGTACTTC
>19|TRBJ1-2|-|TRBD1|TRBV28
CASSPIISGGRGSNYGYTF
TGTGCCAGCAGTCCAATTATCTCAGGGGGAAGGGGGTCTAACTATGGCTACACCTTC
>15|TRBJ2-5|-|TRBD2|TRBV28
CASSFQGTSGGAGYF
TGTGCCAGCAGTTTCCAGGGGACTAGCGGGGGGGCTGGCTACTTC
>14|TRBJ1-1|-|TRBD1|TRBV9
CASSVGTGSTEAFF
TGTGCCAGCAGCGTAGGGACAGGGTCGACTGAAGCTTTCTTT
>14|TRBJ1-1|-|TRBD1|TRBV7-8
CASSQDRTNTEAFF
TGTGCCAGCAGCCAGGACAGGACGAACACTGAAGCTTTCTTT
>15|TRBJ2-1|-|-|TRBV6-2/TRBV6-3
CASSLTTSSYNEQFF
TGTGCCAGCAGTTTAACTACGAGCTCCTACAATGAGCAGTTCTTC
>18|TRBJ1-2|-|-|TRBV4-1
CASSQDSRPLRREVGYTF
TGCGCCAGCAGCCAAGACTCAAGACCTCTCCGGAGGGAAGTTGGCTACACCTTC
>17|TRBJ2-3|-|TRBD2|TRBV2
CASSEGTNRIPTDTQYF
TGTGCCAGCAGTGAGGGGACTAACAGAATCCCCACAGATACGCAGTATTTT
>15|TRBJ2-2|-|-|TRBV19
CASSPNRVNTGELFF
TGTGCCAGTAGTCCAAACAGGGTAAACACCGGGGAGCTGTTTTTT
>14|TRBJ1-6|-|TRBD1|TRBV6-5
CASSMDRVRSPLHF
TGTGCCAGCAGTATGGACAGGGTTCGTTCACCCCTCCACTTT
>15|TRBJ2-1|-|TRBD2|TRBV18
CASSSRGGRAFEQFF
TGTGCCAGCTCCAGCCGGGGCGGGAGGGCCTTTGAGCAGTTCTTC
>15|TRBJ1-5|-|TRBD1|TRBV6-5
CASSDNRGDAQPQHF
TGTGCCAGCAGCGATAACAGGGGGGATGCTCAGCCCCAGCATTTT
>12|TRBJ2-1|-|TRBD1|TRBV10-1
CASSETGDEQFF
TGCGCCAGCAGTGAGACAGGGGATGAGCAGTTCTTC
>12|TRBJ2-7|large|-|TRBV7-2
CASSLLGVEQYF
TGTGCCAGCAGCTTACTAGGGGTCGAGCAGTACTTC
>13|TRBJ1-6|-|-|TRBV12-3/TRBV12-4
CASRRDWGSPLHF
TGTGCCAGCAGACGGGATTGGGGTTCACCCCTCCACTTT
>15|TRBJ2-5|-|TRBD2|TRBV28
CASSFPSGGAKTQYF
TGTGCCAGCAGTTTCCCTAGCGGGGGGGCGAAGACCCAGTACTTC
>14|TRBJ1-4|once|-|TRBV5-1
CASRAGLANEKLFF
TGCGCCAGCAGAGCGGGGCTGGCTAATGAAAAACTGTTTTTT
>15|TRBJ2-4|-|-|TRBV7-2
CASSLSGGAKNIQYF
TGTGCCAGCAGCTTATCCGGGGGAGCCAAAAACATTCAGTACTTC
>20|TRBJ2-3|-|TRBD2|TRBV15
CATSGTGLAGAKRGTDTQYF
TGTGCCACCAGCGGGACGGGACTAGCGGGAGCGAAGAGGGGGACAGATACGCAGTATTTT